These 14 T cell receptor beta chains came from one sample sequenced in a study of blood T cell repertoires in COVID-19. Method: immunoSEQ multiplex PCR; TCRdb's copy keeps in-frame clones and lacks some. In the table there are a few hundred thousand clones, 84% of which are singletons. Material for sequencing was peripheral blood. The receptors were gathered from a human donor in a cohort sampled during active COVID-19.

V and J are TRBV11-2 and TRBJ1-2; 9 bases agree with TRBD1. This CDR3 has 14 residues. CDR1 is SGHAT and CDR2 is FQNNGV in the germline V gene. With 2 bases clipped from V and 8 bases from J, the junction kept 6 bases outside the gene matches. The CDR3: CASSLWGTGTGYTF. CDR3 DNA sequence: TGTGCCAGCAGCTTATGGGGGACAGGGACGGGCTACACCTTC.

This clone was counted between two and nine times. The J gene is TRBJ2-5, the V gene TRBV5-4; tentatively, D is TRBD1 (6 bases). V gave up 4 bases and J gave up 2 bases, with 15 bases separating them. The CDR3 loop spans 15 amino acids. CDR1 is SGHNT, CDR2 YYREEE, per germline (reference sequence). CDR3 in DNA: TGTGCCAGCAGCGACAGGACAGAGAGACAAGAGACCCAGTACTTC. It codes for CASSDRTERQETQYF.

The rearrangement links TRBV29-1 to TRBJ2-2; D is perhaps TRBD1 (5 bases). Trimming took off 7 bases at V and 5 bases at J, with 11 bases between the two ends. The CDR3 is 12 amino acids. Per germline, CDR1 SQVTM and CDR2 ANQGSEA. CDR3 protein: CSAGPGTGELFF. The CDR3 region has the DNA TGCAGCGCTGGGCCAGGGACCGGGGAGCTGTTTTTT.

The chain carries TRBV10-3 and TRBJ1-5, with D unresolved. The CDR3 sequence is 14 residues long. V lost 7 bases and J 6 bases, leaving 16 bases between the germline ends. CDR1 is ENHRY, CDR2 SYGVKD, per germline. The CDR3 nucleotides are TGTGCCATCACCCAGGAGGCTTTCGTTCAGCCCCAGCATTTT. Protein product: CAITQEAFVQPQHF.

The CDR3 nucleotides are TGTGCCAGCAGCCCAAGCACGGGGGTGAGGAATGAAAAACTGTTTTTT. It yields the protein CASSPSTGVRNEKLFF. V and J are TRBV28 and TRBJ1-4; D is possibly TRBD1 (5 bases). Germline CDR1 and CDR2: MDHEN and SYDVKM. With 6 bases removed from V and 5 bases from J, the gap between germline ends came to 19 bases. This CDR3 is built from 16 residues.

V gene TRBV2 combines with J gene TRBJ2-3; 8 positions match TRBD2. With 10 bases clipped from V and 4 bases from J, the junction kept 10 bases outside the gene matches. CDR3 length: 14 residues. Germline CDR1 SNHLY, CDR2 FYNNEI. CDR3 bases: TGTGCCAATCGGGAGGGGACGGGTTCAGATACGCAGTATTTT. Translating gives CANREGTGSDTQYF.

This clone was recorded at least ten times. The V and J genes are TRBV6-5 and TRBJ1-1; 7 nucleotides match TRBD1. Germline CDR1 reads MNHEY; CDR2 reads SVGAGI. After removal of 6 bases from V and 1 base from J, the junction contained 5 bases not matched to a gene. The CDR3 runs to 14 residues. The CDR3 sequence: CASSRPGGNTEAFF. In DNA form, the CDR3 reads TGTGCCAGCAGCCGCCCAGGGGGGAACACTGAAGCTTTCTTT.

The rearrangement uses TRBV3-1 (or the pseudogene TRBV3-2) and TRBJ1-4; perhaps TRBD1 as D (6 bases). The CDR3 has 12 residues. Trimming took 10 bases from V and 5 from J, leaving 11 bases between them. Looked up from germline, CDR1 is LGHDT and CDR2 is YNNKEL (reference sequence). CDR3 sequence reads: CATGGANEKLFF. The DNA for the CDR3 is TGTGCCACGGGGGGCGCGAATGAAAAACTGTTTTTT.

The sample holds one count of this clone. The chain couples TRBV19 to TRBJ1-5; the match to TRBD1 covers 9 bases. The CDR3 covers 16 residues. The ends lost 5 bases at V and 2 bases at J; junction bases unmatched: 7. Germline CDR1 reads LNHDA; CDR2 reads SQIVND (reference sequence). The CDR3, as DNA: TGTGCCAGTAGTTTGGGACAGGGATACGGCAATCAGCCCCAGCATTTT. Translation gives CASSLGQGYGNQPQHF.

The chain recombines TRBV9 with TRBJ2-2; D is possibly TRBD2 (5 bases). The CDR3 covers 14 residues. The V end was cut by 5 bases, the J end by 5 bases, with 13 bases between. The germline CDR1 and CDR2 sequences are SGDLS and YYNGEE. CDR3 sequence reads: CASRRVGITGELFF. DNA of the CDR3: TGTGCCAGCAGGAGGGTCGGGATTACCGGGGAGCTGTTTTTT.

The J gene is TRBJ2-7, the V gene TRBV4-1; 8 bases line up with TRBD2. Germline V gives CDR1 MGHRA, CDR2 YSYEKL. V shed 0 bases and J 6 bases; nucleotides not matched to a gene: 10. The CDR3 runs 16 residues. The CDR3 here is CASSQDPRGGSSEQYF. The CDR3 region has the DNA TGCGCCAGCAGCCAAGATCCTCGGGGGGGTAGTAGCGAGCAGTACTTC.

V usage is TRBV5-1 and J usage is TRBJ2-7, with D possibly TRBD2 on 7 matching bases. Germline loops: CDR1 SGHRS, CDR2 YFSETQ. V lost 3 bases, J lost 6 bases, and 22 bases lay in between. The CDR3 has 16 residues. This chain's CDR3 is CASSWETGGRLSEQYF. As DNA, the CDR3 is TGCGCCAGCAGCTGGGAAACGGGGGGCAGGCTCTCCGAGCAGTACTTC.

The chain employs TRBV28 and TRBJ1-1; D unclear. The germline CDR1 and CDR2 sequences are MDHEN and SYDVKM. V was clipped by 3 bases and J by 6 bases, with 14 bases between them. CDR3 length: 14 amino acids. The CDR3 DNA reads as TGTGCCAGCAGTTTGGGAGTACAACGCGCTGAAGCTTTCTTT. This sequence encodes CASSLGVQRAEAFF.

The rearrangement uses TRBV5-1 and TRBJ1-1, with a weak D call TRBD1 (6 bases). Per the germline V gene, CDR1 is SGHRS and CDR2 is YFSETQ. This CDR3 region has 15 residues. V was pared by 0 bases and J by 10 bases, with 19 bases between. The chain's CDR3 is CASSLALSGARLAFF. CDR3 bases: TGCGCCAGCAGCTTGGCTTTATCAGGGGCCCGCCTAGCTTTCTTT.